This T cell receptor (beta chain) comes out of a study of CD8+CD57+ T cells in acquired aplastic anemia. The overall study: DNA per sorted CD4+ or CD8+ sample ranged about 0.19 to 30 ug, averaging around 3.2 ug. Study conclusions and caveats: The number of CD8+ CDR3 sequences shared by patients and controls was about 30.

TCR beta VDJ and CDR3 profiling used genomic DNA as template. TCRdb reanalysed the reads using MiXCR and keeps one entry per CDR3 protein. The sample shows 150,000 to 200,000 distinct CDR3 sequences, around three fifths of them seen only once. The CDR3 is made up of 11 amino acids. From germline, CDR1 is KGHDR and CDR2 SFDVKD. V lost 4 bases and J 6 bases, leaving 5 bases between the germline ends. As for this clonotype: Its antigen remains unknown.

J is TRBJ1-2 and V is TRBV24-1; D is ambiguous. The sequence was obtained from a human donor with severe aplastic anemia or a healthy control (not recorded which). The sample comprised sorted CD4+, CD8+, or CD8+CD57+ T cells (not recorded which) from PBMCs. CDR3 amino acids: CATSEGNGYTF. DNA of the CDR3: TGTGCCACCAGTGAGGGGAATGGCTACACCTTC.